These 13 T cell receptor beta chains came from one sample sequenced in a study of control samples from healthy donors and cancer patients. Measured with immunoSEQ multiplex PCR; TCRdb has only the in-frame clones, and not every one. The sample has roughly 200,000 clones; about nine tenths are singletons. The sample was blood. Every receptor here comes from a man younger than 40 in good health.

The chain joins TRBV7-9 to TRBJ1-2; D is uncertain. V was cut by 4 bases and J by 14 bases, with 14 bases left in between. CDR3 length equals 11 residues. Germline V CDR1 and CDR2: SEHNR, FQNEAQ (reference sequence). CDR3 residues: CASSSGLSDTF. The CDR3 nucleotides read TGTGCCAGCAGCTCAGGACTTAGCGATACCTTC.

This chain connects TRBV29-1 to TRBJ1-2; TRBD1 matches at 8 bases. V shed 0 bases and J 4 bases; nucleotides not matched to a gene: 13. This CDR3 has 17 amino acids. The germline V gene has CDR1 SQVTM and CDR2 ANQGSEA. The CDR3: CSVEDGALGQASYGYTF. CDR3 in DNA: TGCAGCGTTGAAGATGGGGCTTTGGGACAGGCTTCCTATGGCTACACCTTC.

The V gene is TRBV18, the J gene TRBJ1-1, with no clear D. Between the trimmed V and J ends, which lost 2 bases and 5 bases, there was a span of 12 bases. This CDR3 region has 14 residues. Germline V lookup: CDR1 KGHSH, CDR2 LQKENI. The DNA for the CDR3 is TGTGCCAGCTCACCATCGGCGGGAGAAACTGAAGCTTTCTTT. Residues: CASSPSAGETEAFF. The full variable domain, completed using reference TRBV18 and TRBJ1-1, is NAGVMQNPRHLVRRRGQEARLRCSPMKGHSHVYWYRQLPEEGLKFMVYLQKENIIDESGMPKERFSAEFPKEGPSILRIQQVVRGDSAAYFCASSPSAGETEAFFGQGTRLTVV.

This chain links TRBV19 with TRBJ1-1, with a tentative D call TRBD1 (5 bases). Germline-derived CDR1 and CDR2 are LNHDA and SQIVND (reference sequence). The CDR3 loop spans 14 amino acids. Trimming took 5 bases from V and 5 from J, leaving 15 bases between them. For the CDR3, the DNA is TGTGCCAGTAGTCCCGGGACTGGGGGAACTGAAGCTTTCTTT. Residues: CASSPGTGGTEAFF. Complete variable domain (other parts from reference TRBV19 and TRBJ1-1): DGGITQSPKYLFRKEGQNVTLSCEQNLNHDAMYWYRQDPGQGLRLIYYSQIVNDFQKGDIAEGYSVSREKKESFPLTVTSAQKNPTAFYLCASSPGTGGTEAFFGQGTRLTVV.

The chain couples TRBV7-8 to TRBJ2-2; 13 positions agree with TRBD2. The length of the CDR3 is 17 residues. V gave up 5 bases and J gave up 4 bases; unmatched junction bases: 7. Germline CDR1 SGHVS, CDR2 FQNEAQ. The chain's CDR3 is CASSARLAGGVTGELFF. The DNA for the CDR3 is TGTGCCAGCAGCGCGCGACTAGCGGGGGGAGTCACCGGGGAGCTGTTTTTT.

This chain joins TRBV7-2 and TRBJ2-3; D ambiguous. The CDR3 has 14 amino acids. In germline, CDR1 is SGHTA, CDR2 FQGNSA. V lost 1 base and J 0 bases, leaving 5 bases between the germline ends. CDR3 in DNA: TGTGCCAGCAGCTTAGTGGGGAGCACAGATACGCAGTATTTT. As protein: CASSLVGSTDTQYF.

The gene calls are TRBV5-6 and TRBJ1-2; 9 bases align to TRBD1. In germline, CDR1 is SGHDT, CDR2 YYEEEE. The V and J ends lost 2 bases and 7 bases, in that order; junction bases with no gene match: 9. The CDR3 length is 15 residues. The CDR3 DNA sequence: TGTGCCAGCAGCTTTTTCTGGACAGGGGCTTCTGGCTACACCTTC. Amino acid sequence: CASSFFWTGASGYTF.

V is TRBV11-3 and J is TRBJ2-7; 9 bases map to TRBD1. V shed 5 bases and J 12 bases; nucleotides not matched to a gene: 5. This CDR3 is 11 amino acids long. Germline CDR1 SGHNT, CDR2 YENEEA. The CDR3 nucleotides read TGTGCCAGCAGCCGAGGGGACAGGGTGTACTTC. Amino acid sequence: CASSRGDRVYF.

The chain carries TRBV27 and TRBJ2-6, with unresolved D. This CDR3 is built from 17 residues. Germline V gene sequence: CDR1 MNHEY, CDR2 SMNVEV (reference sequence). Trimming took off 2 bases at V and 0 bases at J, with 11 bases between the two ends. This CDR3 reads CASSLSIGGSGANVLTF. DNA for the CDR3: TGTGCCAGCAGTTTAAGCATCGGCGGCTCTGGGGCCAACGTCCTGACTTTC.

The V call is TRBV5-5, the J call TRBJ1-5; no clear D gene. V dropped 0 bases and J dropped 6 bases, with 10 bases sitting between them. The CDR3 sequence is 14 residues long. Per the germline V gene, CDR1 is SGHKS and CDR2 is YYEKEE (reference sequence). The CDR3 bases are TGTGCCAGCAGCTTGGGTGGGGTGGGTCAGCCCCAGCATTTT. Translated: CASSLGGVGQPQHF.

The rearrangement uses TRBV27 and TRBJ2-1; D is unclear. This CDR3 has 15 amino acids. CDR1 and CDR2 from the germline V gene are MNHEY and SMNVEV (reference sequence). V was trimmed by 3 bases and J by 2 bases, leaving 11 bases between them. This chain's CDR3 is CASSLRQVTYNEQFF. CDR3 nucleotide sequence: TGTGCCAGCAGTTTGCGGCAGGTCACCTACAATGAGCAGTTCTTC.

V is TRBV7-9 and J is TRBJ2-7, with 7 bases that match TRBD1. V shed 5 bases and J 5 bases; nucleotides not matched to a gene: 6. The CDR3 loop spans 13 amino acids. Germline values: CDR1 SEHNR, CDR2 FQNEAQ (reference sequence). As DNA, the CDR3 is TGTGCCAGCAGCCCTAGGGGGCTACACGAGCAGTACTTC. Encoded protein: CASSPRGLHEQYF.

The chain combines TRBV18 with TRBJ1-3; TRBD1 might be the D (6 bases). Germline V gives CDR1 KGHSH, CDR2 LQKENI. V shed 6 bases and J shed 2 bases, with 14 bases lying between them. CDR3 length: 15 residues. The CDR3 loop is CASSRKGDPGNTIYF. Here the CDR3 DNA reads TGTGCCAGCTCCCGGAAGGGGGACCCTGGAAACACCATATATTTT.